The TCR beta chain described here comes from a study of cytomegalovirus exposure and HLA in healthy donors. The CDR3 runs 13 residues. Trimming removed 5 bases from V and 3 bases from J, with 8 bases in between. Germline V gene data show CDR1 as SGHTA and CDR2 as FQGTGA. A multiplex PCR was run with 60 Vbeta primers and 13 Jbeta primers. Here immunoSEQ multiplex PCR was the method, and the copy in TCRdb shows in-frame clones only, minus some. The sample has some 170,000 clones; about 75% are singletons. Material: PBMCs. V usage is TRBV7-3 and J usage is TRBJ2-1, with a weak D call TRBD1 (6 bases). This clonotype originated in a woman aged 50 to 60 in good health and CMV-seropositive. The CDR3 here is CASSLQGYNEQFF. CDR3 in DNA: TGTGCCAGCAGCCTACAGGGCTACAATGAGCAGTTCTTC.